The source of this TCR beta chain is a study of T cell repertoires in cytomegalovirus infection (dated by TCRdb to about 2019). For the wider study: Recently identified HLA-C-restricted CMV epitopes, whose presentation resists viral immunomodulation, were targeted by peptide stimulations together with well-studied HLA-B-restricted epitopes. The HLA type of each donor mattered for the analysis, because public TCR beta signatures pointed to carriage of CMV infection along with the matching HLA type. On the study overall, not on this receptor specifically: The ex vivo response was dominated by HLA-C-restricted CMV-specific TCR beta clonotypes, which also provided the single most frequent clonotype in two of eight donors. Cumulative frequency of public TCR beta family members discriminated carriers of CMV infection plus the relevant HLA type in this cohort and an independent roughly 320-donor cohort.

Cut back by 5 bases and 6 bases, the V and J ends lie 19 bases apart. Sequences SGHAT (CDR1) and FQNNGV (CDR2) are obtained from the germline V gene. There are 15 amino acids in the CDR3, from cysteine to phenylalanine inclusive. Kept here is only the CDR3 DNA, which spans 45 bases and is read in frame from base 1. Data came from an Illumina HiSeq 1500. TCRdb applied fastp at Q25 and MiXCR to the public reads, then kept only in-frame beta chains. All rows with the same CDR3 protein become a single entry with the most common DNA and genes. This sample gives about 120,000 distinct CDR3 sequences in total; around 31% of them show up just once. In total, the top ten clones hold more than 35% of the sample. The table lists this clonotype with a few counts. It has no known antigen specificity. There are no base qualities to consult, and no much larger clone falls within one base. This specimen's treatment or condition label, interpreted: in vitro stimulation with specific CMV peptide epitopes to enrich CMV-specific T cells.

The chain links TRBV11-2 with TRBJ1-1, with the D gene not clear enough to name. This specimen consisted of CD8+ T cells from cultured PBMCs, obtained from culture after CMV antigen stimulation. The clonotype originates from a human donor in good health (CMV status not recorded). Some clones in this sample may be carry-over from other donors' samples. The nucleotide sequence reads TGTGCCAGCAGCCCCGTTGCCCCGCTGGGCGCTGAAGCTTTCTTT. Its translation reads: CASSPVAPLGAEAFF.